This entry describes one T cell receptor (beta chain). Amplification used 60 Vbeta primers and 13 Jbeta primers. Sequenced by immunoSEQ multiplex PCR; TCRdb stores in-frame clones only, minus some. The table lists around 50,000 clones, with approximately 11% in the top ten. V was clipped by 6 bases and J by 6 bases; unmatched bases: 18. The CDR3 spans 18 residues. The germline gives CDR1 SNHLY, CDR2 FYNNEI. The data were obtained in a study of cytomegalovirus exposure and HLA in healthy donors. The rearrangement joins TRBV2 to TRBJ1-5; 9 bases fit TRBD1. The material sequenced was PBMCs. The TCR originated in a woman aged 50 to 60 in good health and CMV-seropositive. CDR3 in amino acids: CASRSRRWDRVGAQPQHF. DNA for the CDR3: TGTGCCAGCAGAAGCCGCCGGTGGGACAGGGTAGGAGCTCAGCCCCAGCATTTT.